This T cell receptor (beta chain) stems from a study of blood T cell repertoires in COVID-19. Overall study context: Samples representing acute and convalescent COVID-19 were sourced from the United States, Italy and Spain. PBMCs, B-cell-depleted T cells, or T cells provided the cDNA or gDNA that made up the material.

As originally analysed: Amplification with reference gene primers provided the estimates of nucleated cell counts. The assay was immunoSEQ multiplex PCR, and TCRdb's table has in-frame clones only and misses some. The D gene and trimming were derived from the DNA, and the V and J assignments and clone size from that table. Among about 210,000 clones listed, roughly four fifths were seen once. What was sequenced was peripheral blood. This TCR derives from a middle-aged woman with acute or convalescent COVID-19.

The CDR3 DNA reads TGTGCCAGCAGCGGAGGGACAGTCGGGAAAGCTTTCTTT. As protein: CASSGGTVGKAFF. The chain couples TRBV11-1 to TRBJ1-1; 7 bases map to TRBD1. CDR1 is SGHAT, CDR2 FQDESV, per germline (reference sequence). The CDR3 extends over 13 amino acids. V shed 5 bases and J 9 bases; nucleotides not matched to a gene: 9.